Each of the 25 T cell receptor beta chains below was sequenced from the same sample in a study of T cells in Graves' hyperthyroidism and ophthalmopathy. Researchers took RNA transcripts and amplified the TCR beta CDR3 regions from them. HTBI primers drove first-round RT-PCR of the TCR CDR3. TCRdb called the multiplex PCR reads again in MiXCR, with one record for every CDR3 protein. The sample comprises 650,000 to 700,000 distinct CDR3 sequences, 17% of which are singletons, and about 16% rests with the top ten. The sample was blood. These receptors were obtained from a man in his fifties with Graves' hyperthyroidism.

The chain combines TRBV7-2 with TRBJ1-5; D uncertain. Trimming stripped 3 bases from V and 3 bases from J, with 9 bases between. The CDR3 is 14 amino acids. The germline gives CDR1 SGHTA, CDR2 FQGNSA. The CDR3 region is CASSFDHLNQPQHF. CDR3 coding DNA: TGTGCCAGCAGCTTTGACCATCTCAATCAGCCCCAGCATTTT.

This clonotype was seen repeatedly, ten times or more. The J gene is TRBJ2-1, the V gene TRBV27, with D unclear. The CDR3 is made up of 13 amino acids. Germline values: CDR1 MNHEY, CDR2 SMNVEV (reference sequence). V lost 3 bases to trimming and J lost 5 bases, with 8 bases between them. The CDR3 region has the DNA TGTGCCAGCAGTTTTACACTAAACAATGAGCAGTTCTTC. Translation gives CASSFTLNNEQFF.

This clonotype was detected only a few times. This chain uses TRBV29-1 with TRBJ2-2; 8 nucleotides agree with TRBD1. In germline, CDR1 is SQVTM, CDR2 ANQGSEA. J gave up 1 base and V 7 bases, and 5 bases lay outside the gene matches. The CDR3 spans 14 residues. The CDR3 protein is CSAGTGGNTGELFF. The DNA for the CDR3 is TGCAGCGCCGGGACAGGCGGGAACACCGGGGAGCTGTTTTTT.

This clonotype has only a few counts. A much more abundant neighbour one base away suggests this may be a read error. Here the CDR3 omits its conserved ending phenylalanine or tryptophan, so a read error is the likely source. V usage is TRBV11-2 and J usage is TRBJ2-7, with TRBD1 matching 7 bases. Germline CDR1 reads SGHAT; CDR2 reads FQNNGV. J was trimmed by 2 bases and V by 5 bases; bases with no gene match: 9. The CDR3 runs 15 residues. The CDR3: CASSNLRDRPYEQYL. Here the CDR3 DNA reads TGTGCCAGCAGCAACCTCCGGGACAGACCCTACGAGCAGTACCTC.

This clonotype came up many times. The chain combines TRBV2 with TRBJ1-5; tentative D call: TRBD1 (6 bases). Deletions cut 6 bases from V and 6 bases from J, with 18 bases between. The length of the CDR3 is 15 residues. The germline CDR1 and CDR2 sequences are SNHLY and FYNNEI. CDR3 bases: TGTGCCAGCAGGACGGACGGCAAAGGGGGTCAGCCCCAGCATTTT. It is translated as CASRTDGKGGQPQHF.

About this clonotype: A much larger clone is a single base away; this may be a read error. The V and J genes are TRBV28 and TRBJ1-5, with 7 positions matching TRBD1. Germline assignment: CDR1 MDHEN and CDR2 SYDVKM. This CDR3 spans 14 amino acids. Losses at the gene ends were 7 bases for V and 5 bases for J; bases not matched to a gene: 8. The CDR3 DNA reads as TGTGCCAGCAACTCAGGGGGGGATTATCAGCCCCAGCATTTT. Translating gives CASNSGGDYQPQHF.

This clonotype was seen only a few times. CDR3 in amino acids: CASSPRQGLGYGYTF. The CDR3 coding sequence is TGTGCCAGCAGCCCCCGACAGGGGTTAGGCTATGGCTACACCTTC. V gene TRBV9 combines with J gene TRBJ1-2; TRBD1 aligns across 8 bases. The V gene's germline CDR1 is SGDLS and CDR2 YYNGEE. V trimming: 4 bases; J trimming: 4 bases; junction bases outside the gene matches: 9. The CDR3 length is 15 residues.

The table lists this clonotype with many counts. The chain combines TRBV5-5 with TRBJ1-1; D ambiguous. Looked up from germline, CDR1 is SGHKS and CDR2 is YYEKEE (reference sequence). V was pared by 4 bases and J by 0 bases, with 13 bases between. CDR3 length equals 15 residues. CDR3 amino acids: CASSTTVLMNTEAFF. CDR3 sequence (DNA): TGTGCCAGCAGCACGACCGTCCTTATGAACACTGAAGCTTTCTTT.

The chain has TRBV3-1 and TRBJ1-2; weak D call: TRBD1 (5 bases). Per germline, CDR1 LGHDT and CDR2 YNNKEL (reference sequence). V lost 5 bases and J 5 bases, leaving 12 bases between the germline ends. The CDR3 spans 13 residues. CDR3: CASSVKGVYGYTF. CDR3 nucleotide sequence: TGTGCCAGCAGCGTGAAAGGGGTTTATGGCTACACCTTC.

V is TRBV10-3 and J is TRBJ1-2; D unclear. Germline loops: CDR1 ENHRY, CDR2 SYGVKD. The CDR3 is made up of 14 amino acids. V gave up 7 bases and J gave up 1 base, with 13 bases separating them. The CDR3 sequence: CAITPNDLNYGYTF. The CDR3 coding sequence is TGTGCCATCACGCCCAACGACCTTAACTATGGCTACACCTTC.

The V call is TRBV19, the J call TRBJ2-4; D tentatively reads TRBD1 or TRBD2 (5 bases each). CDR1 is LNHDA and CDR2 is SQIVND in the germline V gene (reference sequence). V was cut by 5 bases and J by 9 bases, with 26 bases left in between. The CDR3 extends over 17 amino acids. This CDR3 is CASSGLRDGPGVGIQYF. In DNA, the CDR3 is TGTGCCAGTAGTGGGCTCCGGGACGGACCCGGGGTGGGCATTCAGTACTTC.

The chain recombines TRBV27 with TRBJ2-3, with D uncertain. V lost 4 bases and J 0 bases, leaving 17 bases between the germline ends. Germline assignment: CDR1 MNHEY and CDR2 SMNVEV (reference sequence). CDR3 length: 17 residues. CDR3 sequence (DNA): TGTGCCAGCAGTTCCAACCCTGGGTTTGCTAGCACAGATACGCAGTATTTT. The encoded protein is CASSSNPGFASTDTQYF.

This clonotype has a handful of counts. The junction departs from the called germline gene at one end, perhaps through a read error. The genes are TRBV5-1 and TRBJ2-7; D may match TRBD1 or TRBD2 (5 bases each). This CDR3 spans 17 amino acids. CDR1 SGHRS and CDR2 YFSETQ come from the germline V gene. CDR3 in amino acids: CASSLAGAGWASSSLHF. CDR3 bases: TGCGCCAGCAGCTTGGCCGGGGCAGGGTGGGCCTCCTCGTCCCTACACTTC.

This clonotype was found many times. The genes are TRBV27 and TRBJ1-1, with D uncertain. Trimming left V 4 bases short and J 7 bases short, with 16 bases between. Germline lookup yields CDR1 MNHEY and CDR2 SMNVEV (reference sequence). This CDR3 comprises 14 residues. CDR3: CASSSRTGMGEAFF. The CDR3 DNA sequence: TGTGCCAGCAGTTCCCGGACGGGGATGGGTGAAGCTTTCTTT.

This sequence joins TRBV13 and TRBJ2-2; D possibly corresponds to TRBD1 (8 bases). The CDR3 length is 13 residues. Per the germline V gene, CDR1 is PRHDT and CDR2 is FYEKMQ (reference sequence). The CDR3 region is CAAGTGNTGELFF. CDR3 DNA sequence: TGTGCAGCGGGGACAGGGAACACCGGGGAGCTGTTTTTT.

The table lists this clonotype with a count of one. The chain combines TRBV5-6 with TRBJ1-1; D ambiguous. This CDR3 is built from 14 residues. Germline values: CDR1 SGHDT, CDR2 YYEEEE. V lost 0 bases and J lost 3, with 9 bases in between. This CDR3 is CASSLAVSHTEAFF. The CDR3 DNA is TGTGCCAGCAGCTTGGCCGTATCGCACACTGAAGCTTTCTTT.

In this sample, this clonotype turned up many times. The gene calls are TRBV5-8 and TRBJ2-3; TRBD1 might be the D (6 bases). The CDR3 length is 15 residues. The V end was cut by 1 base, the J end by 0 bases, with 9 bases between. The germline V gene encodes CDR1 SGHTS and CDR2 YDEGEE. The CDR3 coding sequence is TGTGCCAGCAGCTTGCAGGGGCTGAGCACAGATACGCAGTATTTT. Amino acid sequence: CASSLQGLSTDTQYF. Drawing the rest from reference TRBV5-8 and TRBJ2-3, the complete variable domain is EAGVTQSPTHLIKTRGQQATLRCSPISGHTSVYWYQQALGLGLQFLLWYDEGEERNRGNFPPRFSGRQFPNYSSELNVNALELEDSALYLCASSLQGLSTDTQYFGPGTRLTVL.

This clonotype turned up a few times. The junction departs from germline at one end; a sequencing error may be responsible. This chain joins TRBV13 and TRBJ2-7, with D unclear. Looked up from germline, CDR1 is PRHDT and CDR2 is FYEKMQ (reference sequence). There are 13 residues in the CDR3. CDR3 region: CASSTGNSYGQYF. CDR3 DNA sequence: TGTGCCAGCAGTACGGGCAACTCCTACGGGCAGTACTTC.

In its sample, this clonotype was seen many times. The CDR3 here is CASRTTQRNNYGYTF. In nucleotides, the CDR3 is TGTGCCAGCAGGACGACACAGAGAAATAACTATGGCTACACCTTC. The rearrangement uses TRBV28 and TRBJ1-2; D call uncertain. CDR1 and CDR2 from the germline V gene are MDHEN and SYDVKM. Trimming left V 6 bases short and J 1 base short, with 15 bases between. This CDR3 has 15 residues.

The chain combines TRBV6-1 with TRBJ2-3; 13 bases are shared with TRBD2. The ends lost 10 bases at V and 3 bases at J; junction bases unmatched: 7. The CDR3 sequence is 15 residues long. Looked up from germline, CDR1 is MNHNS and CDR2 is SASEGT. Written as DNA, the CDR3 is TGTGCCATCAGGACTAGCGGGAGCTTGACAGATACGCAGTATTTT. Translation gives CAIRTSGSLTDTQYF.

This rearrangement joins TRBV4-3 to TRBJ2-7; no firm D call. In germline, CDR1 is LGHNA, CDR2 YSLEER. The CDR3 is 13 residues long. Deletions cut 0 bases from V and 6 bases from J, with 9 bases between. DNA of the CDR3: TGCGCCAGCAGCCAAGATTTGTTTGGCGAGCAGTACTTC. It codes for CASSQDLFGEQYF.

This chain uses TRBV15 with TRBJ2-1; D is possibly TRBD1 (6 bases). V lost 0 bases and J lost 3, with 9 bases in between. The CDR3 is 15 amino acids. Germline CDR1 reads LNHNV; CDR2 reads YYDKDF (reference sequence). The CDR3 bases are TGTGCCACCAGCAGAGAAGGGACAAACTACAATGAGCAGTTCTTC. This sequence encodes CATSREGTNYNEQFF. Full variable domain (rest looked up from reference TRBV15 and TRBJ2-1): DAMVIQNPRYQVTQFGKPVTLSCSQTLNHNVMYWYQQKSSQAPKLLFHYYDKDFNNEADTPDNFQSRRPNTSFCFLDIRSPGLGDTAMYLCATSREGTNYNEQFFGPGTRLTVL.

On this clonotype: Compared with germline, one end of the junction differs, possibly owing to a read error. The V gene is TRBV5-1, the J gene TRBJ1-2; TRBD1 might be the D (5 bases). Germline CDR1 is SGHRS and CDR2 is YFSETQ. The CDR3 runs 16 residues. CDR3: CASSPPWGGANYGYTF. The CDR3 coding sequence is TGTGCCAGCAGCCCACCTTGGGGGGGAGCTAACTATGGCTACACCTTC. The variable domain in full, with the rest retrieved from reference TRBV5-1 and TRBJ1-2, is KAGVTQTPRYLIKTRGQQVTLSCSPISGHRSVSWYQQTPGQGLQFLFEYFSETQRNKGNFPGRFSGRQFSNSRSEMNVSTLELGDSALYLCASSPPWGGANYGYTFGSGTRLTVV.

J is TRBJ1-4 and V is TRBV27; possible D gene TRBD1, 5 bases. Trimming removed 5 bases at V and 10 bases at J, with 17 bases between. From germline, CDR1 is MNHEY and CDR2 SMNVEV (reference sequence). The CDR3 is 14 residues long. CDR3 in amino acids: CASSPLGGGGKLFF. The CDR3 DNA reads TGTGCCAGCAGTCCCCTCGGGGGGGGTGGAAAACTGTTTTTT. Combining the CDR3 with reference TRBV27 and TRBJ1-4 gives the whole variable domain EAQVTQNPRYLITVTGKKLTVTCSQNMNHEYMSWYRQDPGLGLRQIYYSMNVEVTDKGDVPEGYKVSRKEKRNFPLILESPSPNQTSLYFCASSPLGGGGKLFFGSGTQLSVL.

This clonotype was picked up many times. The chain carries TRBV18 and TRBJ2-1, with D perhaps matching TRBD2 (6 bases). The CDR3 consists of 14 residues. The germline CDR1 and CDR2 sequences are KGHSH and LQKENI. Trimming shortened V by 3 bases and J by 5 bases, and 11 bases separated the two germline ends. The CDR3 protein is CASSPETRDNEQFF. CDR3 nucleotide sequence: TGTGCCAGCTCACCGGAGACTAGAGACAATGAGCAGTTCTTC.